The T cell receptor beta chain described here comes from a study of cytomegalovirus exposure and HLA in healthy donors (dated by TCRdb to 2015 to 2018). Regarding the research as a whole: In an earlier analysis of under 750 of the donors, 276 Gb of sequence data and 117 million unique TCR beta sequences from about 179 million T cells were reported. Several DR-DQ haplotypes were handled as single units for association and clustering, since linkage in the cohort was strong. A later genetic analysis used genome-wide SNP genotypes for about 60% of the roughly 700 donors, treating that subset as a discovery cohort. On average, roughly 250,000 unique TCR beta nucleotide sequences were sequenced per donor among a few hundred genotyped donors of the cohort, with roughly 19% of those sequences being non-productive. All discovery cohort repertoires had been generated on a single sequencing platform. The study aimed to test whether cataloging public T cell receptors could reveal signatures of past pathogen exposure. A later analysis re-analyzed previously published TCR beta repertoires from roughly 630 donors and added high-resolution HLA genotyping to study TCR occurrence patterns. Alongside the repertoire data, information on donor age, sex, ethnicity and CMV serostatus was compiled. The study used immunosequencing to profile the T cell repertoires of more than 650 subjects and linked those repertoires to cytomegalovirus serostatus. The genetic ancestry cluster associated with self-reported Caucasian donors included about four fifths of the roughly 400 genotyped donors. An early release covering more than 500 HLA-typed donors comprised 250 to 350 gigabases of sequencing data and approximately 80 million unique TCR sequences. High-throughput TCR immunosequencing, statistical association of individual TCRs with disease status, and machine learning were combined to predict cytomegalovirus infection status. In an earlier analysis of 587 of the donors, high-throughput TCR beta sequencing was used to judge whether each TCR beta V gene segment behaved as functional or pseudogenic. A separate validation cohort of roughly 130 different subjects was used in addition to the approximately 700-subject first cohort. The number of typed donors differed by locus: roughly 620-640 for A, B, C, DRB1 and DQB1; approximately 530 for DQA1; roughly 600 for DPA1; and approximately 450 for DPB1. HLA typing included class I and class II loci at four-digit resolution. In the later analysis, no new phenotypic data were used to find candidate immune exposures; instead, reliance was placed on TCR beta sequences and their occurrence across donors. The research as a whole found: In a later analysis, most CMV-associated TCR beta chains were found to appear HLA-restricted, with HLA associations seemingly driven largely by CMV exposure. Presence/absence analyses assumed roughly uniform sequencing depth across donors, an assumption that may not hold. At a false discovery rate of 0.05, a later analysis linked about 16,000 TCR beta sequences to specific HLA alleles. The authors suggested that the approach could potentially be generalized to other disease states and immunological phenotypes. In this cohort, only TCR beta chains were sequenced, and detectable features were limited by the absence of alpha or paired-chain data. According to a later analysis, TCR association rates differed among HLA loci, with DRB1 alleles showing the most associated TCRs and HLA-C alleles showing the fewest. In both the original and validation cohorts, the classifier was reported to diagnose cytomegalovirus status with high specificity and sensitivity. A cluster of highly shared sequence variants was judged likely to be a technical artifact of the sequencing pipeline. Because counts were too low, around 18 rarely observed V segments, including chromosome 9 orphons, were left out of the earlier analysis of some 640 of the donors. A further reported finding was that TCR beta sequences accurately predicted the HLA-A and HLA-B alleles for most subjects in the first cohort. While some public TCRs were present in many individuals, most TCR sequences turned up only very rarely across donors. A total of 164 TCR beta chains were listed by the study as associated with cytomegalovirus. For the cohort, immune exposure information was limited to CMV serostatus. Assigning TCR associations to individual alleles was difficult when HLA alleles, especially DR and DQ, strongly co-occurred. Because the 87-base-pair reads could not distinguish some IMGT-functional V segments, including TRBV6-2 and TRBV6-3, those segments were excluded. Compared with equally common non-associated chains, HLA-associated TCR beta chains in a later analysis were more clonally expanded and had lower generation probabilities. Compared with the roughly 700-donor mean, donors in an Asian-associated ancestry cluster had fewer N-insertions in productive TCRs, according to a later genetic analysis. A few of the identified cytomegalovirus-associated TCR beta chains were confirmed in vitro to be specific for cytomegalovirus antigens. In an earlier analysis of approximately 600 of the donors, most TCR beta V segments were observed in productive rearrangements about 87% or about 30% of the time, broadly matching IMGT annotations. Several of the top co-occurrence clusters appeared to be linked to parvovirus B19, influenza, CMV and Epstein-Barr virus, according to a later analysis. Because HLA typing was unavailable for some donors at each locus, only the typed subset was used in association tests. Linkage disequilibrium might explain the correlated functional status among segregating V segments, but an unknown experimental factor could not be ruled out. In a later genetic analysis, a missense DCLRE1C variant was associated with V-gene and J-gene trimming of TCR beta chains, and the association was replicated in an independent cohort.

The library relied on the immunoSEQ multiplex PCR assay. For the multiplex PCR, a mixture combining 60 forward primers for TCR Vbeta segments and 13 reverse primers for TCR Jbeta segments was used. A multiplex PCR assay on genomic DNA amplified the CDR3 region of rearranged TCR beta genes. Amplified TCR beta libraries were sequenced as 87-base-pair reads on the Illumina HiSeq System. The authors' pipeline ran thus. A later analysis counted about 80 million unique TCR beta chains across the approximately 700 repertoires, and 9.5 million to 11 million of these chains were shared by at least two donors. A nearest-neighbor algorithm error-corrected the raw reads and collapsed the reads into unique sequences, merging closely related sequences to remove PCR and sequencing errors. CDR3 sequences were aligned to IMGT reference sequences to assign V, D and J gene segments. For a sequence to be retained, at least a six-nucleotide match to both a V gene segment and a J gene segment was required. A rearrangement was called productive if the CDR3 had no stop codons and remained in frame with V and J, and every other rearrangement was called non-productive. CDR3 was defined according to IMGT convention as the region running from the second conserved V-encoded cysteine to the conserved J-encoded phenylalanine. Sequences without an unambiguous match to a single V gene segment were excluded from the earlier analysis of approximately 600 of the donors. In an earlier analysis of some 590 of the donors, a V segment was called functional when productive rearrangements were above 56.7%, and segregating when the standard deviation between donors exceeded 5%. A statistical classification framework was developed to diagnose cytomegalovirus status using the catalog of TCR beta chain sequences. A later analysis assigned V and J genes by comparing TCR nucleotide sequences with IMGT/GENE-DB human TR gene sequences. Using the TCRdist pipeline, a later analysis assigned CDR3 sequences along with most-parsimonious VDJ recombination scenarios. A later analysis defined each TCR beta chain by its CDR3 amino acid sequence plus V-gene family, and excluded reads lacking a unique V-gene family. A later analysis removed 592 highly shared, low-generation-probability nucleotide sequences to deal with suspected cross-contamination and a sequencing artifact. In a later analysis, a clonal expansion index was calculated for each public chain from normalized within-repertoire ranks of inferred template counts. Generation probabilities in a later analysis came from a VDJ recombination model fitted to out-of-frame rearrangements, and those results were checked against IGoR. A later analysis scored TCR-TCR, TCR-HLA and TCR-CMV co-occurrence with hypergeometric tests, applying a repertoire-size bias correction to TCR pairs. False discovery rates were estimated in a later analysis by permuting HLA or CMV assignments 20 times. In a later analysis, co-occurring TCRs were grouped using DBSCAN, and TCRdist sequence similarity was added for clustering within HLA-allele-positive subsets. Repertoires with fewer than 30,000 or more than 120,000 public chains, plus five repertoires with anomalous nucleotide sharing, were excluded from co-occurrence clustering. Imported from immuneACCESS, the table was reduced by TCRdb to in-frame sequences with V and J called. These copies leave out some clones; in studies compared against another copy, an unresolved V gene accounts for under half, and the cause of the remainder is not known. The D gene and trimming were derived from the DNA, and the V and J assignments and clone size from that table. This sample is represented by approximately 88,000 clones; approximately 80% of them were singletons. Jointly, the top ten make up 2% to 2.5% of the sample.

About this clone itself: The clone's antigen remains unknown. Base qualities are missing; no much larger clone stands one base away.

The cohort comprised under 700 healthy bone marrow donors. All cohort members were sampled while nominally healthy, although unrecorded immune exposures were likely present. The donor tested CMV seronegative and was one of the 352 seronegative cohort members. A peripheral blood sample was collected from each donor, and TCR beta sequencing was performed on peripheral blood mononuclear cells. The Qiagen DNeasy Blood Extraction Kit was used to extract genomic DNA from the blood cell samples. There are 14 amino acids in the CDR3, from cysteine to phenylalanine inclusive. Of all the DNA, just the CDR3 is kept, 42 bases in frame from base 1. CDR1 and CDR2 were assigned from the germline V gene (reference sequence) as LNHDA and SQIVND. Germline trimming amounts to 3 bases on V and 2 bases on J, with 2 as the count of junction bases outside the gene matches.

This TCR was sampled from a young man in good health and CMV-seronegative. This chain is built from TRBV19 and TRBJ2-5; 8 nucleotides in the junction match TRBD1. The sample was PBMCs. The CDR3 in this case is CASSIGTGQETQYF. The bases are TGTGCCAGTAGTATCGGGACAGGACAAGAGACCCAGTACTTC.